Following are 9 T cell receptor beta chains from one sample sequenced in a study of blood T cell repertoires in COVID-19. Generated by immunoSEQ multiplex PCR, the TCRdb table keeps only in-frame clones and is missing some. The sample lists approximately 110,000 clones; about four fifths were seen once. The sample taken for sequencing was peripheral blood. The origin of the receptors is a woman in her seventies with acute or convalescent COVID-19.

The chain couples TRBV4-1 to TRBJ2-1; tentative D call: TRBD2 (5 bases). CDR1 is MGHRA and CDR2 is YSYEKL in the germline V gene. This CDR3 has 14 residues. V lost 4 bases and J 0 bases, leaving 7 bases between the germline ends. For the CDR3, the DNA is TGCGCCAGCAGCCGGGAGAGCTCCTACAATGAGCAGTTCTTC. It yields the protein CASSRESSYNEQFF.

The chain employs TRBV5-5 and TRBJ2-7; 7 bases map to TRBD1. Germline V gene data show CDR1 as SGHKS and CDR2 as YYEKEE (reference sequence). The CDR3 is made up of 17 amino acids. The V and J ends lost 1 base and 1 base, in that order; junction bases with no gene match: 11. The CDR3 protein is CASSLLLEQGWSYEQYF. Written as DNA, the CDR3 is TGTGCCAGCAGCTTGTTGCTGGAACAGGGGTGGTCCTACGAGCAGTACTTC.

The chain couples TRBV7-2 to TRBJ2-1, with 7 bases identical to TRBD2. The V gene end was trimmed by 5 bases and the J gene end by 1 base; junction bases not matched to a gene: 5. The CDR3 is 15 amino acids. Germline V gene lookup returns CDR1 SGHTA and CDR2 FQGNSA. The CDR3 loop is CASSRTGGSYNEQFF. In nucleotides, the CDR3 is TGTGCCAGCAGCCGGACGGGGGGTTCCTACAATGAGCAGTTCTTC. Full variable domain (missing parts from reference TRBV7-2 and TRBJ2-1): GAGVSQSPSNKVTEKGKDVELRCDPISGHTALYWYRQSLGQGLEFLIYFQGNSAPDKSGLPSDRFSAERTGGSVSTLTIQRTQQEDSAVYLCASSRTGGSYNEQFFGPGTRLTVL.

Remarks on this clone: The same CDR3 also results from other DNA sequences found in this sample. The DNA for the CDR3 is TGTGCCAGCAGTGTCGAGGAGGGCACTGAAGCTTTCTTT. Encoded protein: CASSVEEGTEAFF. The V call is TRBV6-4, the J call TRBJ1-1; the D is unclear. The CDR3 covers 13 residues. Trimming removed 4 bases from V and 4 bases from J, with 10 bases in between. CDR1 is MRHNA, CDR2 SNTAGT, per germline.

This chain uses TRBV9 with TRBJ2-7; 10 bases align to TRBD2. Trimming removed 4 bases from V and 4 bases from J; junction bases left unmatched: 11. The CDR3 covers 16 residues. Germline-derived CDR1 and CDR2 are SGDLS and YYNGEE. In nucleotides, the CDR3 is TGTGCCAGCAGCCAACGACCTACTAGCGGGACATACGAGCAGTACTTC. This encodes CASSQRPTSGTYEQYF.

The chain recombines TRBV10-3 with TRBJ2-1, with 10 bases identical to TRBD2. The ends lost 3 bases at V and 5 bases at J; junction bases unmatched: 10. The CDR3 consists of 17 residues. Germline V gene sequence: CDR1 ENHRY, CDR2 SYGVKD. The chain's CDR3 is CAISDLPSGRVNNEQFF. The CDR3 region has the DNA TGTGCCATCAGTGATCTTCCGAGCGGGAGGGTCAACAATGAGCAGTTCTTC.

J is TRBJ2-1 and V is TRBV6-5; 14 bases line up with TRBD2. V shed 5 bases, J shed 7 bases, and the junction held 1 base outside the gene matches. CDR1 and CDR2 (germline): MNHEY, SVGAGI. This CDR3 is 14 amino acids long. The CDR3 reads CASSRTSGGNEQFF. The CDR3 DNA reads TGTGCCAGCAGTCGGACTAGCGGGGGGAATGAGCAGTTCTTC.

The chain carries TRBV7-2 and TRBJ1-3, with D possibly matching TRBD1 (6 bases). This CDR3 region has 15 residues. Trimming pared 5 bases from V and 6 bases from J, leaving 17 bases between. Germline V lookup: CDR1 SGHTA, CDR2 FQGNSA. The CDR3 nucleotides read TGTGCCAGCAGCCGGGACATAACATCTCTAAACACCATATATTTT. It yields the protein CASSRDITSLNTIYF.

The chain employs TRBV5-8 and TRBJ1-1; D may be TRBD1 (5 bases). Trimming removed 4 bases from V and 9 bases from J, with 22 bases in between. The CDR3 extends over 15 amino acids. Germline V gene lookup returns CDR1 SGHTS and CDR2 YDEGEE. The CDR3 loop is CASSQRGGDFRQAFF. In DNA form, the CDR3 reads TGTGCCAGCAGCCAAAGGGGAGGGGATTTTCGGCAAGCTTTCTTT.